There are many counts of the clone carrying this TCR beta chain. Its antigen is not identified. Deletions cut 5 bases from V and 3 bases from J, with 8 bases between. This CDR3 spans 13 amino acids. The entry originates in a study of T-cell memory formation after mild COVID-19. The study, taken as a whole, reports: The study found balanced CD4/CD8 in clones contracting day 15 to 85 and a CD4+ lean in later expanders.

5'RACE primed at constant segments yielded TCR alpha and TCR beta cDNA libraries bearing sample barcodes and UMIs. In TCRdb, the 5' RACE reads were re-called with MiXCR into one record per CDR3 protein. This table holds around 150,000 distinct CDR3 sequences, roughly 15% found once. The chain uses TRBV12-3 or TRBV12-4 and TRBJ2-1, with no clear D. The sequencing input was PBMCs or a T cell subset sorted from them (not recorded which). The TCR originated in an adult woman who had mild COVID-19 (a few samples of this study predate the infection). Cell type and time point are not known. The CDR3 sequence: CASSPQVYNEQFF. CDR3 coding DNA: TGTGCCAGCAGTCCCCAAGTCTACAATGAGCAGTTCTTC.